These 18 T cell receptor beta chains share one sample of origin, sequenced in a study of cytomegalovirus exposure and HLA in healthy donors. PCR employed 60 Vbeta and 13 Jbeta primers. Measured with immunoSEQ multiplex PCR; TCRdb has only the in-frame clones, and not every one. The sample includes about 140,000 clones, around two thirds of them seen just once. The source material was PBMCs. These receptors all come from a man aged 25 to 40 in good health and CMV-seropositive.

The chain joins TRBV19 to TRBJ1-1; 7 positions match TRBD1. V shed 7 bases and J 1 base; nucleotides not matched to a gene: 6. Germline values: CDR1 LNHDA, CDR2 SQIVND (reference sequence). CDR3 length equals 14 residues. CDR3 DNA sequence: TGTGCCAGTATTCCTGGGACAGCGAACACTGAAGCTTTCTTT. This codes for CASIPGTANTEAFF.

V and J are TRBV5-1 and TRBJ2-1, with TRBD2 as a possible D gene (6 bases). This CDR3 is built from 15 residues. Trimming stripped 4 bases from V and 4 bases from J, with 15 bases between. The germline V gene encodes CDR1 SGHRS and CDR2 YFSETQ. The CDR3 loop reads CASSTTRAFYNEQFF. CDR3 sequence (DNA): TGCGCCAGCAGCACGACTAGGGCTTTTTACAATGAGCAGTTCTTC.

V is TRBV7-9 and J is TRBJ1-1; the D is unclear. This CDR3 has 14 residues. Germline V CDR1 and CDR2: SEHNR, FQNEAQ (reference sequence). The V end was cut by 3 bases, the J end by 2 bases, with 10 bases between. The CDR3 spells CASSLGVGNTEAFF. CDR3 sequence (DNA): TGTGCCAGCAGCTTGGGAGTGGGAAACACTGAAGCTTTCTTT.

The chain joins TRBV5-1 to TRBJ2-7; 7 bases line up with TRBD2. The CDR3 consists of 14 residues. In germline, CDR1 is SGHRS, CDR2 YFSETQ. The J segment lost 4 bases and the V segment lost 0 bases, leaving 4 bases of the junction unmatched. The CDR3 nucleotides read TGCGCCAGCAGCTTGGTTACTAGCGAGTACGAGCAGTACTTC. The encoded protein is CASSLVTSEYEQYF.

This clone was counted once. The chain has TRBV5-1 and TRBJ1-2; 7 bases map to TRBD1. The trim removed 0 bases at V and 6 bases at J, leaving 5 bases unmatched. Germline CDR1 reads SGHRS; CDR2 reads YFSETQ. CDR3 length equals 14 residues. The CDR3, as DNA: TGCGCCAGCAGCTTGGAGAGCAGGGGGGATGGCTACACCTTC. It translates to CASSLESRGDGYTF.

The CDR3 DNA reads as TGTGCCACCAGCTCTCAAACCGGAGCTTACTCTGGAAACACCATATATTTT. Translation: CATSSQTGAYSGNTIYF. The chain uses TRBV15 and TRBJ1-3, with D unresolved. CDR1 is LNHNV and CDR2 is YYDKDF in the germline V gene (reference sequence). V dropped 5 bases and J dropped 0 bases, with 17 bases sitting between them. This CDR3 is built from 17 residues.

Comments on this clone: The sample holds other DNA sequences that translate to the same CDR3. The J gene is TRBJ2-1, the V gene TRBV27; the D gene is possibly TRBD2 (5 bases). The V gene lost 3 bases and the J gene lost 0 bases, with 6 bases spanning the gap. Per the germline V gene, CDR1 is MNHEY and CDR2 is SMNVEV (reference sequence). CDR3 length: 14 residues. The CDR3 protein is CASSLGSSYNEQFF. The DNA for the CDR3 is TGTGCCAGCAGTTTGGGGAGCTCCTACAATGAGCAGTTCTTC.

The V gene is TRBV5-1, the J gene TRBJ2-7; 15 bases fit TRBD2. The germline gives CDR1 SGHRS, CDR2 YFSETQ. V was clipped by 3 bases and J by 7 bases; unmatched bases: 17. The CDR3 is made up of 19 amino acids. The CDR3 bases are TGCGCCAGCAGCTCGCCGAGGGGAAGGACTAGCGGGAGGGCCTGGGAGCAGTACTTC. As protein: CASSSPRGRTSGRAWEQYF.

This chain joins TRBV11-2 and TRBJ2-5, with TRBD2 matching 15 bases. In germline, CDR1 is SGHAT, CDR2 FQNNGV. The V gene end was trimmed by 4 bases and the J gene end by 4 bases; junction bases not matched to a gene: 4. This CDR3 has 16 residues. CDR3 protein: CASSSWTSGRVETQYF. The CDR3, as DNA: TGTGCCAGCAGCTCTTGGACTAGCGGGAGGGTAGAGACCCAGTACTTC.

The chain recombines TRBV9 with TRBJ1-1; the match to TRBD1 covers 9 bases. The CDR3 totals 15 residues. Germline CDR1 reads SGDLS; CDR2 reads YYNGEE. V lost 2 bases to trimming and J lost 0 bases; unmatched junction nucleotides: 2. CDR3 sequence: CASSVGQGMNTEAFF. The CDR3, as DNA: TGTGCCAGCAGCGTGGGACAGGGAATGAACACTGAAGCTTTCTTT.

This sequence joins TRBV28 and TRBJ2-7; D is possibly TRBD1 (6 bases). Germline V CDR1 and CDR2: MDHEN, SYDVKM. V was trimmed by 3 bases and J by 3 bases, leaving 12 bases between them. The CDR3 covers 14 residues. The CDR3 sequence: CASSFNRVLYEQYF. DNA of the CDR3: TGTGCCAGCAGTTTCAACAGGGTCCTCTACGAGCAGTACTTC.

V usage is TRBV5-6 and J usage is TRBJ1-5, with TRBD1 identical over 9 bases. This CDR3 is 14 amino acids long. Germline lookup yields CDR1 SGHDT and CDR2 YYEEEE. Unmatched junction bases numbered 5, after V lost 6 bases and J lost 4 bases. Here the CDR3 DNA reads TGTGCCAGCACCGAGACAGGGGGAAATCAGCCCCAGCATTTT. Its protein is CASTETGGNQPQHF.

V and J are TRBV4-1 and TRBJ2-7; 11 bases agree with TRBD2. Germline CDR1 reads MGHRA; CDR2 reads YSYEKL. The J segment lost 3 bases and the V segment lost 3 bases, leaving 7 bases of the junction unmatched. There are 16 residues in the CDR3. The CDR3 reads CASSQGPGLADYEQYF. CDR3 coding DNA: TGCGCCAGCAGCCAGGGACCGGGACTAGCGGACTACGAGCAGTACTTC.

This chain connects TRBV4-1 to TRBJ1-1; maybe TRBD1 (5 bases). The CDR3 has 17 amino acids. Trimming stripped 1 base from V and 3 bases from J, with 18 bases between. Germline CDR1 reads MGHRA; CDR2 reads YSYEKL. This CDR3 is CASSQVWVSGRDTEAFF. Written as DNA, the CDR3 is TGCGCCAGCAGCCAAGTTTGGGTTTCAGGCAGGGACACTGAAGCTTTCTTT.

The V and J genes are TRBV10-1 and TRBJ2-5, with 10 nucleotides matching TRBD1. There are 16 residues in the CDR3. V was pared by 4 bases and J by 3 bases, with 8 bases of the junction left unmatched. CDR1 and CDR2 (germline): WNHNN, SYGVQD (reference sequence). The CDR3 loop is CASSGLRTGGKETQYF. The CDR3 nucleotides read TGCGCCAGCAGTGGTCTTCGGACAGGGGGGAAAGAGACCCAGTACTTC.

The chain joins TRBV28 to TRBJ2-1; 7 bases are shared with TRBD1. The CDR3 is 15 residues long. V lost 4 bases, J lost 7 bases, and 10 bases stayed unmatched. Germline values: CDR1 MDHEN, CDR2 SYDVKM. The CDR3 is CASSYRGLMGNEQFF. The CDR3 bases are TGTGCCAGCAGTTACAGGGGCCTCATGGGGAATGAGCAGTTCTTC.

Comments on this clone: The junction differs from germline at one of its ends, possibly a read error. The chain is built from TRBV6-6 and TRBJ1-2, with 7 nucleotides matching TRBD1. The CDR3 spans 12 residues. Germline CDR1 reads MNHNY; CDR2 reads SVGAGI (reference sequence). The CDR3 DNA is TGTGCCAGCAGCGCGACGGACAGGCTAATCGCCTTC. It encodes CASSATDRLIAF.

This clone was observed a handful of times. CDR3 DNA sequence: TGTGCCAGTAGTGTTTCTAGCGGGAGGTTAATGAACTACGAGCAGTACTTC. Encoded protein: CASSVSSGRLMNYEQYF. This chain connects TRBV19 to TRBJ2-7, with TRBD2 identical over 11 bases. The CDR3 extends over 17 amino acids. Germline values: CDR1 LNHDA, CDR2 SQIVND (reference sequence). J lost 3 bases, V lost 5 bases, and 12 bases had no gene match.